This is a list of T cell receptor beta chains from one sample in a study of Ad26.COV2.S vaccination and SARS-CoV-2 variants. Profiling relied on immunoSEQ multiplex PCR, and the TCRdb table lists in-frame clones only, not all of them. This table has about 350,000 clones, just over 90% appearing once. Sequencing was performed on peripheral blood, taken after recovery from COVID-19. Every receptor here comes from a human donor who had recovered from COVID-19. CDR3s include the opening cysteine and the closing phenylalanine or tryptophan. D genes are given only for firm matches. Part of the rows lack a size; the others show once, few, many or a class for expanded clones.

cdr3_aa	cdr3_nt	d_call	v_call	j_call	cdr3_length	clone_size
CASSIGQPDNQPQHF	TGTGCCAGTAGTATAGGACAGCCTGACAATCAGCCCCAGCATTTT	.	TRBV19	TRBJ1-5	15	.
CASSLGPIKGDGYTF	TGCGCCAGCAGCTTGGGACCCATCAAAGGAGATGGCTACACCTTC	.	TRBV5-1	TRBJ1-2	15	.
CASSKGGAGNTIYF	TGTGCCAGTAGTAAGGGAGGGGCTGGAAACACCATATATTTT	.	TRBV19	TRBJ1-3	14	.
CASSGSGRGSTGYTF	TGTGCCAGCAGTGGATCAGGCCGAGGGTCTACTGGCTACACCTTC	.	TRBV2	TRBJ1-2	15	.
CASSETTSPRAGELFF	TGTGCCAGCAGCGAAACGACTAGCCCCAGGGCCGGGGAGCTGTTTTTT	TRBD2	TRBV7-7	TRBJ2-2	16	.
CASQGQPNSPLHF	TGTGCCAGCCAAGGACAGCCTAATTCACCCCTCCACTTT	.	TRBV7-2	TRBJ1-6	13	.
CASSSLAFNEQFF	TGTGCCAGCAGCTCCCTAGCGTTCAATGAGCAGTTCTTC	.	TRBV7-2	TRBJ2-1	13	.
CASSLAGGFREQFF	TGTGCCAGCAGTCTAGCGGGGGGTTTTCGGGAGCAGTTCTTC	TRBD2	TRBV14	TRBJ2-1	14	.
CASSLPGRGEKLFF	TGTGCCAGCAGCTTACCCGGGAGAGGAGAAAAACTGTTTTTT	.	TRBV7-6	TRBJ1-4	14	.
CASSGTGLSNQPQHF	TGTGCCAGCAGCGGGACAGGGTTGAGCAATCAGCCCCAGCATTTT	TRBD1	TRBV5-8	TRBJ1-5	15	.
CASRLGTTEAFF	TGTGCCAGCAGGCTAGGGACCACTGAAGCTTTCTTT	.	TRBV11-2	TRBJ1-1	12	.
CASSLTGTGPFGYTF	TGTGCCAGCAGCTTGACCGGGACAGGTCCTTTTGGCTACACCTTC	TRBD1	TRBV7-2	TRBJ1-2	15	.
CASSYSGRGHGYTF	TGTGCCAGCAGTTACTCGGGCAGGGGGCATGGCTACACCTTC	TRBD1	TRBV6-5	TRBJ1-2	14	.
CASSSGQSNNQPQHF	TGTGCCAGCAGCTCGGGACAGAGTAACAATCAGCCCCAGCATTTT	TRBD1	TRBV7-2	TRBJ1-5	15	.
CASSIRDRNTEAFF	TGTGCCAGCAGCATCCGGGACAGAAACACTGAAGCTTTCTTT	TRBD1	TRBV5-6	TRBJ1-1	14	few
CASSDRASNQPQHF	TGTGCCAGCAGTGACAGGGCCTCAAATCAGCCCCAGCATTTT	.	TRBV2	TRBJ1-5	14	few
CASRRGTGYEQYF	TGTGCCAGTAGGCGGGGAACCGGATACGAGCAGTACTTC	.	TRBV19	TRBJ2-7	13	.
CASLNSSVSGANVLTF	TGTGCCAGCTTAAACTCGTCAGTCTCTGGGGCCAACGTCCTGACTTTC	.	TRBV19	TRBJ2-6	16	.
CASRYEGSYNEQFF	TGTGCCAGCAGGTACGAGGGGTCCTACAATGAGCAGTTCTTC	.	TRBV27	TRBJ2-1	14	.
CASSIGLRGGSPLHF	TGTGCCAGCAGCATTGGGCTGAGGGGCGGGTCACCCCTCCACTTT	.	TRBV6-5	TRBJ1-6	15	.
CASSHRLAGSTDTQYF	TGTGCCAGCAGCCATAGACTAGCGGGTAGCACAGATACGCAGTATTTT	TRBD2	TRBV3-1/TRBV3-2	TRBJ2-3	16	.
CASSSGQGYEKLFF	TGTGCCAGCAGCTCGGGGCAGGGGTACGAAAAACTGTTTTTT	.	TRBV5-6	TRBJ1-4	14	once
CASSSSTGENSPLHF	TGCGCCAGCAGCTCGTCGACAGGGGAAAATTCACCCCTCCACTTT	TRBD1	TRBV5-1	TRBJ1-6	15	.
CASSDHRGPNYGYTF	TGTGCCAGCAGCGACCACAGGGGACCTAACTATGGCTACACCTTC	TRBD1	TRBV7-6	TRBJ1-2	15	.
CATSRQDQETQYF	TGTGCCACCTCAAGACAGGACCAAGAGACCCAGTACTTC	.	TRBV10-3	TRBJ2-5	13	once
CASSLEGIAFF	TGTGCCAGCAGCTTGGAAGGGATTGCTTTCTTT	.	TRBV5-6	TRBJ1-1	11	.
CASSLRGAGPAFF	TGTGCCAGCAGTTTAAGAGGGGCAGGGCCAGCTTTCTTT	.	TRBV12-3/TRBV12-4	TRBJ1-1	13	.
CASSQLDRGGEKLFF	TGTGCCAGCAGCCAACTGGACAGGGGGGGTGAAAAACTGTTTTTT	TRBD1	TRBV3-1/TRBV3-2	TRBJ1-4	15	.
CASSRTRDGYTF	TGTGCCAGCAGCAGGACTCGGGATGGCTACACCTTC	.	TRBV7-9	TRBJ1-2	12	.